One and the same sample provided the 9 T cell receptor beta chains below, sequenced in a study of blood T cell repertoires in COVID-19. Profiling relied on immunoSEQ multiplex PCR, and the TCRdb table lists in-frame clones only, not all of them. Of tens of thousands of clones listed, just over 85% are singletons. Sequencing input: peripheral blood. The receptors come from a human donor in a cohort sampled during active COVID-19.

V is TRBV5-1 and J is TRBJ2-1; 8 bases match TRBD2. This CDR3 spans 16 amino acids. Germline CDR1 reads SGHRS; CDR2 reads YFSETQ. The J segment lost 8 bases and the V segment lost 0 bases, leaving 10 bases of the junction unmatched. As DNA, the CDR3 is TGCGCCAGCAGCTTGGGGCTAGCGGGTTTGGGAGATGAGCAGTTCTTC. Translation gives CASSLGLAGLGDEQFF. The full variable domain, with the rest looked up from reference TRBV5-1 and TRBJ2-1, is KAGVTQTPRYLIKTRGQQVTLSCSPISGHRSVSWYQQTPGQGLQFLFEYFSETQRNKGNFPGRFSGRQFSNSRSEMNVSTLELGDSALYLCASSLGLAGLGDEQFFGPGTRLTVL.

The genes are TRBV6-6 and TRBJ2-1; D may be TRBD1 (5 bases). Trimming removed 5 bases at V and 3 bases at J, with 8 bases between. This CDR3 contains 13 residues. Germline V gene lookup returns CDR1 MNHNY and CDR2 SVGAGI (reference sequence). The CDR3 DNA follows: TGTGCCAGCAGTCAAGGACACTACAATGAGCAGTTCTTC. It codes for CASSQGHYNEQFF.

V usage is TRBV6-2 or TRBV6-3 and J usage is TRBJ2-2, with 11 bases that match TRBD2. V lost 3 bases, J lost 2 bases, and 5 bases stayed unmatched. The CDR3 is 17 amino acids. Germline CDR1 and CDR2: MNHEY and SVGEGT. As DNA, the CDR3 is TGTGCCAGCAGTTATGTACTAGCGGGGGAAAACACCGGGGAGCTGTTTTTT. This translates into CASSYVLAGENTGELFF.

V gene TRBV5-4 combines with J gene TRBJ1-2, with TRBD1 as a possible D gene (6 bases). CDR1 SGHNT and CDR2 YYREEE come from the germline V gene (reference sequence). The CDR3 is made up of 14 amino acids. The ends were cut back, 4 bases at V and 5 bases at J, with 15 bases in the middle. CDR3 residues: CASSPPGTGYGYTF. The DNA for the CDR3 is TGTGCCAGCAGCCCCCCGGGAACAGGGTATGGCTACACCTTC.

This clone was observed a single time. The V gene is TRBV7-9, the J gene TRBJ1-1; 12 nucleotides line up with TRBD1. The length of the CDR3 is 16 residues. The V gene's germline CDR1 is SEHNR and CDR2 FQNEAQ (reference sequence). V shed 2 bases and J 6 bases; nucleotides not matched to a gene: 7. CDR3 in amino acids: CASSLIRGDRGPEAFF. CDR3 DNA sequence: TGTGCCAGCAGCTTAATCCGTGGGGACAGGGGGCCTGAAGCTTTCTTT. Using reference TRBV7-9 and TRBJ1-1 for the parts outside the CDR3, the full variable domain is DTGVSQNPRHKITKRGQNVTFRCDPISEHNRLYWYRQTLGQGPEFLTYFQNEAQLEKSRLLSDRFSAERPKGSFSTLEIQRTEQGDSAMYLCASSLIRGDRGPEAFFGQGTRLTVV.

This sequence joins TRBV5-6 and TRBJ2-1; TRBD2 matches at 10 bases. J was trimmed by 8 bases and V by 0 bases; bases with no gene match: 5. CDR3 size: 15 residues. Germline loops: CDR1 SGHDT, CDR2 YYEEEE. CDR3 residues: CASSLASGRADEQFF. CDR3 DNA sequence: TGTGCCAGCAGCTTGGCAAGCGGGAGGGCCGATGAGCAGTTCTTC.

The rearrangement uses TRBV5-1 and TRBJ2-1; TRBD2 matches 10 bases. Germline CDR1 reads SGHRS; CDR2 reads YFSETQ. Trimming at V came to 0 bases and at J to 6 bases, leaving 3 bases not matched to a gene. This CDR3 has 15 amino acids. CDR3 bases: TGCGCCAGCAGCTTGGTGCTAGCGGGGGCCAATGAGCAGTTCTTC. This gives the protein CASSLVLAGANEQFF.

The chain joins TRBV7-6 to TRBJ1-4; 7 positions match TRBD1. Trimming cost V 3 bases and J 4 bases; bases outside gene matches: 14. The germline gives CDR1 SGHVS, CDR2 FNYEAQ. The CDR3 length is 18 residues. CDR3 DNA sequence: TGTGCCAGCAGCTTCGCGGCAGGGGGAGCTTCAAATAATGAAAAACTGTTTTTT. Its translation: CASSFAAGGASNNEKLFF.

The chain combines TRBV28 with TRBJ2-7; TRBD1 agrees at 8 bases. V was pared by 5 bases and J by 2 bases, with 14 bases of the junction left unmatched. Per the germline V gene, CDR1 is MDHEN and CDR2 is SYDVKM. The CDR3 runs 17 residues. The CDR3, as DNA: TGTGCCAGCAGTAACCTGGACAGGGAGTACTCTACCTACGAGCAGTACTTC. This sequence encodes CASSNLDREYSTYEQYF.